This is a list of T cell receptor beta chains from one sample in a study of CD8 T cells in Susac syndrome. TCRdb called the immunoSEQ multiplex PCR reads again in MiXCR, with one record for every CDR3 protein. This repertoire shows roughly 200,000 distinct CDR3 sequences, about 94% found once; its top ten account for around 0.11%. Specimen: CD4+ T cells from PBMCs. The receptor set was obtained from a human donor in good health. Both conserved end residues are part of each CDR3. A D gene is named only where the DNA matches it firmly. Size values are once, few and many counts, or a class for expanded clones, and some rows have none.

cdr3_length j_call v_call d_call clone_size cdr3_aa cdr3_nt
12 TRBJ1-5 TRBV30 - - CAWGPTNQPQHF TGTGCCTGGGGACCGACCAATCAGCCCCAGCATTTT
14 TRBJ2-1 TRBV4-1 - - CASSPGEGYNEQFF TGCGCCAGCAGCCCGGGCGAGGGCTACAATGAGCAGTTCTTC
16 TRBJ2-1 TRBV13 TRBD2 - CASSLESFSGVNEQFF TGTGCCAGCAGCTTAGAGAGCTTTAGCGGGGTCAATGAGCAGTTCTTC
12 TRBJ2-7 TRBV29-1 TRBD1 - CSVSSGGHEQYF TGCAGCGTTAGTTCAGGGGGCCACGAGCAGTACTTC
13 TRBJ2-7 TRBV12-3/TRBV12-4 - few CASSLDSSYEQYF TGTGCCAGCAGTTTAGACAGCTCCTACGAGCAGTACTTC
15 TRBJ2-7 TRBV12-3/TRBV12-4 TRBD2 - CASSLLAGVAYEQYF TGTGCCAGCAGTTTACTAGCGGGAGTAGCCTACGAGCAGTACTTC
11 TRBJ2-7 TRBV5-6 - few CASSLADEQYF TGTGCCAGCAGCTTGGCGGACGAGCAGTACTTC
13 TRBJ1-1 TRBV28 TRBD1 - CASSPPRTGQAFF TGTGCCAGCAGTCCCCCGAGGACAGGTCAAGCTTTCTTT
14 TRBJ2-1 TRBV15 - once CATSRALDGSEQFF TGTGCCACCAGCAGAGCCCTAGATGGGAGTGAGCAGTTCTTC
13 TRBJ1-1 TRBV6-2/TRBV6-3 - - CASSPFHGSEAFF TGTGCCAGCAGTCCTTTCCATGGCTCTGAAGCTTTCTTT